These 2 T cell receptor beta chains originate from one sample sequenced in a study of blood T cell repertoires in COVID-19 (dated by TCRdb to about 2020). Preparation of the library involved the immunoSEQ multiplex PCR assay. Held by TCRdb, this immuneACCESS table contains in-frame sequences only and omits some clones. Under half of the omission traces to an unresolved V gene where checked; the cause of the rest is unknown. Within this sample are approximately 130,000 clones, with approximately 84% of them counted one time only. Of the sample, about 18% is held by the ten largest clones. Sequencing was performed on peripheral blood. The receptors derive from a woman between 45 and 60 years old who had recovered from COVID-19.

This clone is a singleton in its sample. The genes are TRBV5-4 and TRBJ2-3; D may be TRBD1 (5 bases). CDR1 SGHNT and CDR2 YYREEE come from the germline V gene (reference sequence). The CDR3 is 13 residues long. Trimming cost V 4 bases and J 4 bases, with 10 bases left between them. CDR3 coding DNA: TGTGCCAGCAGCCCGCAGGGCCCAGATACGCAGTATTTT. Translated, it gives CASSPQGPDTQYF.

This sequence joins TRBV18 and TRBJ2-7; D perhaps matches TRBD1 (6 bases). The CDR3 sequence is 15 residues long. Trimming took 2 bases from V and 4 from J, leaving 15 bases between them. Germline V gene lookup returns CDR1 KGHSH and CDR2 LQKENI. CDR3 sequence reads: CASSPRHREAYEQYF. CDR3 coding DNA: TGTGCCAGCTCACCAAGGCACAGGGAAGCATACGAGCAGTACTTC.